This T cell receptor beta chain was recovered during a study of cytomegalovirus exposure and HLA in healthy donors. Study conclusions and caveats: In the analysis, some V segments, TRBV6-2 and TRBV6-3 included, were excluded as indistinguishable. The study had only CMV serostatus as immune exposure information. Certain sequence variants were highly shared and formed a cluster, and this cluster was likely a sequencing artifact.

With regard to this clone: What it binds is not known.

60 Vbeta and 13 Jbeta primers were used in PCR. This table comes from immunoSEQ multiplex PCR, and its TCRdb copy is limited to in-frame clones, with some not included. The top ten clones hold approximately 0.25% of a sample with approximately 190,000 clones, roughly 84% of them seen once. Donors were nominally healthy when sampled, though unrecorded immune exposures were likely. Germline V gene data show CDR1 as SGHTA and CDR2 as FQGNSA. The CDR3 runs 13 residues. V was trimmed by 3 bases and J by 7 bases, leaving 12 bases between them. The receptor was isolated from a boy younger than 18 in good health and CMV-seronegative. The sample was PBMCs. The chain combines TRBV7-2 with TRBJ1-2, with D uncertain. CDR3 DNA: TGTGCCAGCAGCTTTCTTGGTGGGAGTGGCTACACCTTC. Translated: CASSFLGGSGYTF.